The clone carrying this TCR beta chain appeared many times. Its cognate antigen is unknown. V lost 5 bases and J lost 4; bases outside the gene matches: 6. This CDR3 has 16 residues. The entry originates in a study of T cells in Graves' hyperthyroidism and ophthalmopathy. Study-wide findings and caveats: Most thyroid clonotypes expanded above 0.001 were also detected in blood. A model using 13 V-J features told ophthalmopathy apart from stable hyperthyroidism.

Amplified TCR beta CDR3 regions derived from RNA transcripts. The study used the HTBI primer set for a first-round RT-PCR of the TCR CDR3. TCRdb itself ran the multiplex PCR reads through MiXCR, one entry per CDR3 protein. The table shows approximately 430,000 distinct CDR3 sequences, with around a sixth occurring only once. Across 18 months, stable Graves' hyperthyroidism was marked by no progression to ophthalmopathy. This chain joins TRBV12-3 or TRBV12-4 and TRBJ2-1, with TRBD2 matching over 12 bases. Input material: blood. The TCR sequence derives from a young woman with Graves' hyperthyroidism. Here the CDR3 DNA reads TGTGCCAGCAGTCTTCGGACTAGCGGGGTATACAATGAGCAGTTCTTC. This codes for CASSLRTSGVYNEQFF.